The sequence of this T cell receptor beta chain was determined in a study of cytomegalovirus exposure and HLA in healthy donors. PCR employed 60 Vbeta and 13 Jbeta primers. Data came from immunoSEQ multiplex PCR; TCRdb stores just in-frame clones and leaves some out. Of 110,000 to 150,000 clones listed, approximately 84% are singletons. A note on this clone: Its matching antigen is unknown.

Study-wide findings and caveats: An assumption of roughly uniform sequencing depth across donors underlay the presence/absence analyses.

The CDR3 length is 13 residues. Germline V gives CDR1 GTSNPN, CDR2 SVGIG (reference sequence). The V end was cut by 0 bases, the J end by 5 bases, with 9 bases between. The clonotype originates from a woman between 40 and 50 years old in good health and CMV-seronegative. Sequenced input: PBMCs. This chain connects TRBV30 to TRBJ2-3, with D unclear. CDR3 protein: CAWSVPPGDTQYF. The CDR3 DNA sequence: TGTGCCTGGAGTGTACCTCCCGGAGATACGCAGTATTTT.